These T cell receptor beta chains were read from a single sample in a study of cytomegalovirus exposure and HLA in healthy donors. TCRdb keeps only in-frame clones here, not all; method: immunoSEQ multiplex PCR. Here the sample spans fewer than 85,000 clones, approximately 90% being singletons. Sequenced input: PBMCs. These receptors all come from a young woman in good health and CMV-seropositive. Each CDR3 is given with its conserved first and last residue. The D gene is left open where the match is weak. Size is stated for part of the rows, as once, few or many counts, or as a class when the clone is expanded.

V	size	D	J	DNA	CDR3
TRBV7-9	once	-	TRBJ2-2	TGTGCCAGCAGCTCTCGGACAAGGCCTGGCCTAGGAGTCGGGGAGCTGTTTTTT	CASSSRTRPGLGVGELFF
TRBV5-4	once	TRBD1	TRBJ1-1	TGTGCCAGCAGCTTGGACAGGGGGATGGTTTTCTTT	CASSLDRGMVFF
TRBV6-1	-	TRBD1	TRBJ1-3	TGTGCCAGCAGTGGGAATTCACAGGGGGCGAGAGGAAACACCATATATTTT	CASSGNSQGARGNTIYF
TRBV9	-	TRBD1	TRBJ1-2	TGTGCCAGCAGCGTACTACAGGGGGCGGGTGGCTACACCTTC	CASSVLQGAGGYTF
TRBV4-2	few	TRBD1	TRBJ1-2	TGTGCCAGCAGCCAAGAAAATCGGATGCGGGACAGGGTTGGCTATGGCTACACCTTC	CASSQENRMRDRVGYGYTF
TRBV9	-	TRBD1	TRBJ1-2	TGTGCCAGCAGCAACCGGGACAGACTACTCTATGGCTACACCTTC	CASSNRDRLLYGYTF
TRBV5-3	-	TRBD1	TRBJ1-1	TGTGCCAGCATCCGCCGGGACAGGTACACTGAAGCTTTCTTT	CASIRRDRYTEAFF
TRBV5-1	-	TRBD1	TRBJ1-4	TGCGCCAGCAGCAACAGGGACAGGTTTGAAAAACTGTTTTTT	CASSNRDRFEKLFF
TRBV27	-	-	TRBJ1-1	TGTGCCAGCAGCCAGATCCCATCTTACACTGAAGCTTTCTTT	CASSQIPSYTEAFF
TRBV28	-	-	TRBJ1-2	TGTGCCAGCAGTTTATCAGGGGCGAGCTATGGCTACACCTTC	CASSLSGASYGYTF
TRBV23-1	-	-	TRBJ2-5	TGCGCCAGCAGTCAATCCGGGCGGGCACGACCGGAGGGCGAGACCCAGTACTTC	CASSQSGRARPEGETQYF
TRBV4-2	-	-	TRBJ2-2	TGTGCCAGCAGCCAAGATCGGGACGGGAGCAGCACCGGGGAGCTGTTTTTT	CASSQDRDGSSTGELFF
TRBV29-1	-	-	TRBJ1-3	TGCAGCGTTGCTCGGGATAACTCTGGAAACACCATATATTTT	CSVARDNSGNTIYF
TRBV5-6	-	TRBD2	TRBJ2-1	TGTGCCAGCAGCTACCCCGCCACCTTAGCGGGAGAGTACAATGAGCAGTTCTTC	CASSYPATLAGEYNEQFF